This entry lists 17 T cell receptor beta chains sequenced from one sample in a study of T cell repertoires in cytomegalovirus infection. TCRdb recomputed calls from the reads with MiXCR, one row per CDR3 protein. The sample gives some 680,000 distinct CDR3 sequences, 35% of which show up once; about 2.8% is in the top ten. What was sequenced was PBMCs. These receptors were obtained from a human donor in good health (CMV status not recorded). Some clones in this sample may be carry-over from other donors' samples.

As DNA, the CDR3 is TGTGCCAGCAGCCACCTAGCGGGCCTCGACTACGAGCAGTACTTC. It specifies CASSHLAGLDYEQYF. V and J are TRBV4-2 and TRBJ2-7; 8 nucleotides align to TRBD2. The J segment lost 3 bases and the V segment lost 3 bases, leaving 7 bases of the junction unmatched. The CDR3 is 15 amino acids. CDR1 is LGHNA and CDR2 is YNFKEQ in the germline V gene.

The CDR3 reads CASSTRRDKAGDTQYF. In DNA form, the CDR3 reads TGTGCCAGCAGTACACGCCGGGACAAAGCGGGTGATACGCAGTATTTT. The rearrangement joins TRBV12-3 or TRBV12-4 to TRBJ2-3; D possibly matches TRBD1 or TRBD2 (6 bases each). The CDR3 consists of 16 residues. V shed 5 bases and J shed 6 bases, with 21 bases lying between them.

The CDR3 spells CASSPRRARQETQYF. The CDR3 DNA follows: TGTGCCAGCAGTCCGCGCCGCGCCAGACAAGAGACCCAGTACTTC. The chain carries TRBV27 and TRBJ2-5; no clear D. The CDR3 runs 15 residues. V dropped 5 bases and J dropped 2 bases, with 15 bases sitting between them. The V gene's germline CDR1 is MNHEY and CDR2 SMNVEV (reference sequence).

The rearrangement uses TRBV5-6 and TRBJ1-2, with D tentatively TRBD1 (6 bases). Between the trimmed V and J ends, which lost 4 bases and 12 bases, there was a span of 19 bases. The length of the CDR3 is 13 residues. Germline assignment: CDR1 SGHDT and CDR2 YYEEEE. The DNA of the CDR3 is TGTGCCAGCAGCCTCATTGACAGGATTTTCGACACCTTC. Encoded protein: CASSLIDRIFDTF.

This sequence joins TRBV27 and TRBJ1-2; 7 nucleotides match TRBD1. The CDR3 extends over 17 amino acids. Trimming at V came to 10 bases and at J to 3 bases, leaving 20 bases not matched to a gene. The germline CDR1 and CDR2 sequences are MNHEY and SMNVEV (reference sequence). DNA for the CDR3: TGTGCCACAGCAGAAGACCTGAGGAGGGGGACAGACTATGGCTACACCTTC. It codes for CATAEDLRRGTDYGYTF.

The CDR3 sequence is CATSRDYSLGEINQPQHF. The DNA for the CDR3 is TGTGCCACCAGCAGAGATTACTCCCTGGGGGAGATCAATCAGCCCCAGCATTTT. The gene calls are TRBV15 and TRBJ1-5, with D perhaps TRBD1 (5 bases). Germline values: CDR1 LNHNV, CDR2 YYDKDF (reference sequence). V was clipped by 0 bases and J by 3 bases, with 18 bases between them. CDR3 length equals 18 residues.

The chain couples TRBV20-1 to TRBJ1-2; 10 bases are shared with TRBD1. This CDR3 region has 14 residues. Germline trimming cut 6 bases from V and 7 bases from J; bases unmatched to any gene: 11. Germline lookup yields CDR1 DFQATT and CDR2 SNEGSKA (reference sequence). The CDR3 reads CSARSDRGEGGYTF. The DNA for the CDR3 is TGCAGTGCGAGATCGGACAGGGGGGAAGGTGGCTACACCTTC.

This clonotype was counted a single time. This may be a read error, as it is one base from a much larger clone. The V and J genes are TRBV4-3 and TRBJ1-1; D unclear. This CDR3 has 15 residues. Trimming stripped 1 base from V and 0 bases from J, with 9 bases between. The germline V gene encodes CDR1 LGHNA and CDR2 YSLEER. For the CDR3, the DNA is TGCGCCAGCAGCCAAGCGCCAGTGTTGAACACTGAAGCTTTCTTT. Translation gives CASSQAPVLNTEAFF.

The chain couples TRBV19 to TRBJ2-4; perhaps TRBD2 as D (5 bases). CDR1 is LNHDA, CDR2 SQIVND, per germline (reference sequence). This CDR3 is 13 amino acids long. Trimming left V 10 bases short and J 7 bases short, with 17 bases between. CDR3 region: CATLGERGNIQYF. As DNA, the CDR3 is TGTGCCACCCTTGGGGAGAGAGGGAACATTCAGTACTTC.

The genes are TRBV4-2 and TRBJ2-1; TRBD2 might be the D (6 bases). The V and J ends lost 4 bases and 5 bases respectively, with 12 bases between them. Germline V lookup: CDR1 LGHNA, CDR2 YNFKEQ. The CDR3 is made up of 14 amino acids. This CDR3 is CASSPLLADNEQFF. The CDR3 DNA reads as TGTGCCAGCAGCCCACTACTAGCCGACAATGAGCAGTTCTTC.

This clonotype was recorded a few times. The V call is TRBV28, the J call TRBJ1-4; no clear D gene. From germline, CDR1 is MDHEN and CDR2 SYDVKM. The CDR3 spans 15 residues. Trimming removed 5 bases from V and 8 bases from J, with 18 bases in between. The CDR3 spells CASSGAEEGSEKLFF. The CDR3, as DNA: TGTGCCAGCAGTGGTGCAGAAGAAGGAAGCGAAAAACTGTTTTTT. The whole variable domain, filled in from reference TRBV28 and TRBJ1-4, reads DVKVTQSSRYLVKRTGEKVFLECVQDMDHENMFWYRQDPGLGLRLIYFSYDVKMKEKGDIPEGYSVSREKKERFSLILESASTNQTSMYLCASSGAEEGSEKLFFGSGTQLSVL.

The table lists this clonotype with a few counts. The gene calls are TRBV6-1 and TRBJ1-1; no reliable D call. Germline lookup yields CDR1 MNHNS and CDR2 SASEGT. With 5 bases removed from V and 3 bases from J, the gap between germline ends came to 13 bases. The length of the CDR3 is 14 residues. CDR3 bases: TGTGCCAGCAGTTTTCGCCAGAAGTACACTGAAGCTTTCTTT. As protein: CASSFRQKYTEAFF.

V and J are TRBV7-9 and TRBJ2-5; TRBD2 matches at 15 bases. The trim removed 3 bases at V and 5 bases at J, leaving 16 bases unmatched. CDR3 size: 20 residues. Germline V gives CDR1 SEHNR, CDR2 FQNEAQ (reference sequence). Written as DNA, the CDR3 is TGTGCCAGCAGCTTCCGCCCGGGACTAGCGGGGGGAACCGCCCGGGAGACCCAGTACTTC. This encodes CASSFRPGLAGGTARETQYF.

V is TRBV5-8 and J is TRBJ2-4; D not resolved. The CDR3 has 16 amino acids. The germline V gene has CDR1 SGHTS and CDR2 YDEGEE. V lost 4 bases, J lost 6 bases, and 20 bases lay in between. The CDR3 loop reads CASSLGTASGRNIQYF. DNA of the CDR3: TGTGCCAGCAGCCTAGGCACGGCGAGTGGCAGAAACATTCAGTACTTC.

DNA of the CDR3: TGTGCCAGCAGCGCCACGACAGGATGGGGCACTGAAGCTTTCTTT. It encodes CASSATTGWGTEAFF. The chain carries TRBV7-3 and TRBJ1-1; D possibly corresponds to TRBD1 (6 bases). V dropped 5 bases and J dropped 4 bases, with 17 bases sitting between them. CDR1 is SGHTA and CDR2 is FQGTGA in the germline V gene. This CDR3 spans 15 amino acids.

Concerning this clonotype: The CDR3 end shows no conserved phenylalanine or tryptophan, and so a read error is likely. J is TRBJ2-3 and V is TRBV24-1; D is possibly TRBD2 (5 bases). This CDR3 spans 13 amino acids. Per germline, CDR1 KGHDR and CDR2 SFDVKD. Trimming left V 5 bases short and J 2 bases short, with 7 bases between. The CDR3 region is CATSVGNTDTQYL. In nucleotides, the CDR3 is TGTGCCACCAGTGTCGGGAACACAGATACGCAGTATCTT.

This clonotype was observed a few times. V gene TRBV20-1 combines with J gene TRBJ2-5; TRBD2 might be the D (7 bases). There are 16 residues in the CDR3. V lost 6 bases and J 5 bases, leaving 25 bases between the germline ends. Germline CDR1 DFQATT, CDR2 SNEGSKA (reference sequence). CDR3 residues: CSAAGVGSGGMETQYF. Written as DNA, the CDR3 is TGCAGTGCCGCAGGGGTGGGATCCGGGGGGATGGAGACCCAGTACTTC.